One sample yielded the 4 T cell receptor beta chains listed below, sequenced in a study of control samples from healthy donors and cancer patients (dated by TCRdb to the early 2020s). Receptors were amplified or captured by the immunoSEQ multiplex PCR assay. As stored in TCRdb, this immuneACCESS dataset retains in-frame rearrangements with V and J assigned. A fraction of the clones does not appear; measured against another copy, unresolved V genes explain less than half of the discrepancy, and the remainder lacks a known reason. This sample holds around 170,000 clones; 80% to 95% were observed only once. Together, the top ten hold 0.55% to 0.7% of the sample. Material: blood. The receptors were sampled from a woman younger than 45 in good health.

This clone was detected once. The V call is TRBV4-2, the J call TRBJ1-2, with D uncertain. The length of the CDR3 is 15 residues. Trimming pared 0 bases from V and 5 bases from J, leaving 13 bases between. CDR1 is LGHNA and CDR2 is YNFKEQ in the germline V gene. The CDR3, as DNA: TGTGCCAGCAGCCAAGATTTGGATCCTGGGTATGGCTACACCTTC. Its protein is CASSQDLDPGYGYTF.

The V gene is TRBV20-1, the J gene TRBJ1-1, with D unclear. This CDR3 spans 11 amino acids. Trimming stripped 8 bases from V and 1 base from J, with 8 bases between. Germline-derived CDR1 and CDR2 are DFQATT and SNEGSKA (reference sequence). This CDR3 reads CSSAANTEAFF. The CDR3 nucleotides are TGCAGTTCCGCGGCGAACACTGAAGCTTTCTTT.

This chain links TRBV27 with TRBJ2-1; D unclear. V lost 6 bases and J 5 bases, leaving 17 bases between the germline ends. Germline V gene data show CDR1 as MNHEY and CDR2 as SMNVEV (reference sequence). The CDR3 has 15 residues. The DNA for the CDR3 is TGTGCCAGCAGCCCCCGGCAGGCGAACAACAATGAGCAGTTCTTC. This codes for CASSPRQANNNEQFF.

This chain links TRBV7-2 with TRBJ2-1, with 13 positions matching TRBD2. This CDR3 is 19 amino acids long. Germline values: CDR1 SGHTA, CDR2 FQGNSA. With 0 bases clipped from V and 4 bases from J, the junction kept 9 bases outside the gene matches. CDR3 coding DNA: TGTGCCAGCAGCTTAGCCCCACTAGCGGGAGGGCCTATTTACAATGAGCAGTTCTTC. Translated: CASSLAPLAGGPIYNEQFF.